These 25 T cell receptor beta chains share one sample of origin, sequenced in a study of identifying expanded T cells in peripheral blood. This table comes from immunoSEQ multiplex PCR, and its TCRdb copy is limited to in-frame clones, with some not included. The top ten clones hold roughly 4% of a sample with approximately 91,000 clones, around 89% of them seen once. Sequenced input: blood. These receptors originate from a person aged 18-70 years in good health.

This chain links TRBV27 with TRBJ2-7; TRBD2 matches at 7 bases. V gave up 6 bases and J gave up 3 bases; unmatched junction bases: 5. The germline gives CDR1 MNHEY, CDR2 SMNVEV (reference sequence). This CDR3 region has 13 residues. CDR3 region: CASRGLDIYEQYF. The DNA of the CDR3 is TGTGCCAGCAGAGGACTAGACATCTACGAGCAGTACTTC.

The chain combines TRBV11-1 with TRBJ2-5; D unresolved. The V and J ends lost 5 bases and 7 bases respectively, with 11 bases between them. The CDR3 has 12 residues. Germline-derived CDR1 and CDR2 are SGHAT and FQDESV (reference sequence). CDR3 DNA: TGTGCCAGCAGCCGGACGGACCTGACCCAGTACTTC. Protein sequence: CASSRTDLTQYF.

The CDR3 region has the DNA TGTGCCAGCAGCAGGACAGGCAATCAGCCCCAGCATTTT. Its translation: CASSRTGNQPQHF. The chain couples TRBV7-9 to TRBJ1-5; D possibly corresponds to TRBD1 (6 bases). V lost 5 bases, J lost 2 bases, and 7 bases lay in between. The CDR3 length is 13 residues. The germline V gene has CDR1 SEHNR and CDR2 FQNEAQ (reference sequence).

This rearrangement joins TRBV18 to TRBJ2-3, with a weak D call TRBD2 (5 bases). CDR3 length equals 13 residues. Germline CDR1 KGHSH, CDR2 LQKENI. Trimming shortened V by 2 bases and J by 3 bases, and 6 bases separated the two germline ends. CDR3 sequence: CASSPGGTDTQYF. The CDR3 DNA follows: TGTGCCAGCTCACCAGGCGGGACAGATACGCAGTATTTT.

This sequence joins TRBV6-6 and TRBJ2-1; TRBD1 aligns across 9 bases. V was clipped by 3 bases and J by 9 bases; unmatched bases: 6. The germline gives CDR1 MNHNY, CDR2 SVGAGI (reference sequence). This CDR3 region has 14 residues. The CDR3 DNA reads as TGTGCCAGCAGTTATCAGGACAGGGGAGGTGAGCAGTTCTTC. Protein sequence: CASSYQDRGGEQFF.

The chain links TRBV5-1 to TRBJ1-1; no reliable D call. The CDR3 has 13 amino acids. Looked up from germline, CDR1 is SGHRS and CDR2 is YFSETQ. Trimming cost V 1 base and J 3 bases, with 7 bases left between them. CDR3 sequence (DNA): TGCGCCAGCAGCTTGAGCGGGTACACTGAAGCTTTCTTT. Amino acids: CASSLSGYTEAFF.

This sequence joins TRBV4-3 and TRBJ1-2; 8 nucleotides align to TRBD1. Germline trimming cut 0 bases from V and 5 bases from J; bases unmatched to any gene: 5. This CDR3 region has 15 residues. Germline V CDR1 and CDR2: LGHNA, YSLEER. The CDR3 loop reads CASSQDGTGSYGYTF. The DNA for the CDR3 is TGCGCCAGCAGCCAAGATGGGACAGGTTCTTATGGCTACACCTTC.

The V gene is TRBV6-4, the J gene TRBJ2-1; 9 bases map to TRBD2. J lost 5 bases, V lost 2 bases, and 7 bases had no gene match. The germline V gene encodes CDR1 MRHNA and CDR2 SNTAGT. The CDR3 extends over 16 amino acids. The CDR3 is CASSDTAGGEHNEQFF. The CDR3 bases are TGTGCCAGCAGTGACACGGCGGGAGGGGAGCACAATGAGCAGTTCTTC.

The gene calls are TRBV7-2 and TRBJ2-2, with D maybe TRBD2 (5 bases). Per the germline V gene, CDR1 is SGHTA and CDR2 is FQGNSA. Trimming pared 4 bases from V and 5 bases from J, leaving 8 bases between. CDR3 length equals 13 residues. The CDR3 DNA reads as TGTGCCAGCAGCTCCGACTATACCGGGGAGCTGTTTTTT. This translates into CASSSDYTGELFF.

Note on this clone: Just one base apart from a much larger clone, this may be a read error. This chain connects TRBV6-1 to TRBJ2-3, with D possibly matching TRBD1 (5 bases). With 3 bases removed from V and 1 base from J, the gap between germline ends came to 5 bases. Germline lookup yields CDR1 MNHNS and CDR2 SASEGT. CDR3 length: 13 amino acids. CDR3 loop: CASSDRGTDTQYF. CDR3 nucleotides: TGTGCCAGCAGTGACAGGGGCACAGATACGCAGTATTTT.

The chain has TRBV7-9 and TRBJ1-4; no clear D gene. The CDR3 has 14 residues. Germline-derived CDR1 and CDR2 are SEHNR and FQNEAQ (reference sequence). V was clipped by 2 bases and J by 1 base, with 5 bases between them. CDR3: CASSLSGTNEKLFF. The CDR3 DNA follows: TGTGCCAGCAGCTTAAGTGGAACTAATGAAAAACTGTTTTTT.

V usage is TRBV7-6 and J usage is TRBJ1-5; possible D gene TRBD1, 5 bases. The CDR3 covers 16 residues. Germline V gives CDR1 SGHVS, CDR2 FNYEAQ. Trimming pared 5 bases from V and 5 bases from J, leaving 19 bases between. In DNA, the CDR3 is TGTGCCAGCAGCCTAGAAGCTGACAGAGTGGATCAGCCCCAGCATTTT. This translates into CASSLEADRVDQPQHF.

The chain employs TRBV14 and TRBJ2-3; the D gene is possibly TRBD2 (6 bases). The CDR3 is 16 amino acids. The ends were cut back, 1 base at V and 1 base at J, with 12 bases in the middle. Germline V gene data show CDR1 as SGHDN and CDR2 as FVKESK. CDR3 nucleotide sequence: TGTGCCAGCAGCCAAGGGGGAGCGGGCCGCACAGATACGCAGTATTTT. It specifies CASSQGGAGRTDTQYF.

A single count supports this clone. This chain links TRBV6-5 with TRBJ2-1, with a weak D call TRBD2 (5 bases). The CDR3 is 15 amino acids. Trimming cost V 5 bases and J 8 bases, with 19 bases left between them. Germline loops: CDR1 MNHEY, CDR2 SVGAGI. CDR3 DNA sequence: TGTGCCAGCAGTCCCGTTGAGGGTTCTTTGGATGAGCAGTTCTTC. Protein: CASSPVEGSLDEQFF.

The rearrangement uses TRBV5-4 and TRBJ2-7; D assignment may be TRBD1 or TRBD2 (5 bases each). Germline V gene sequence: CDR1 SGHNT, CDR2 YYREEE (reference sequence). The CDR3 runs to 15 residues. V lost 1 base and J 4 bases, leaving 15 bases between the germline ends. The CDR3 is CASSLPTGRDYEQYF. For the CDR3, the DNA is TGTGCCAGCAGCTTGCCAACGGGACGTGATTACGAGCAGTACTTC. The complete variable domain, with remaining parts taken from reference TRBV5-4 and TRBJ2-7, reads ETGVTQSPTHLIKTRGQQVTLRCSSQSGHNTVSWYQQALGQGPQFIFQYYREEENGRGNFPPRFSGLQFPNYSSELNVNALELDDSALYLCASSLPTGRDYEQYFGPGTRLTVT.

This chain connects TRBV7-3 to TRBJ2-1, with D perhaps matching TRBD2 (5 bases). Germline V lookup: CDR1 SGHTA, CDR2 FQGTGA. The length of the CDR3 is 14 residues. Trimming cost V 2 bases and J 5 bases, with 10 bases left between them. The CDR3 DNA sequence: TGTGCCAGCAGCTTAGCGGGCACAAACAATGAGCAGTTCTTC. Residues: CASSLAGTNNEQFF.

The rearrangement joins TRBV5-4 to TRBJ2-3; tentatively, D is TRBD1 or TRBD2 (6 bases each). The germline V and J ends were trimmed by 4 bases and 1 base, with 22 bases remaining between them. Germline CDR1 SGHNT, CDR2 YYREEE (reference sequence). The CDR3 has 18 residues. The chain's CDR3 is CASSPGQGRMGGTDTQYF. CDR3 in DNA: TGTGCCAGCAGCCCCGGTCAGGGGAGGATGGGAGGCACAGATACGCAGTATTTT.

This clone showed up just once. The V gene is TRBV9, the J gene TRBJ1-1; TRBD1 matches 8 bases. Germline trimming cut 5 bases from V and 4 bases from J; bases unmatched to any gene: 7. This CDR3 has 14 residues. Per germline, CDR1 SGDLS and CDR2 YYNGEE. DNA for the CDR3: TGTGCCAGCAGGGCTTCACAGGGGGGCACTGAAGCTTTCTTT. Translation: CASRASQGGTEAFF.

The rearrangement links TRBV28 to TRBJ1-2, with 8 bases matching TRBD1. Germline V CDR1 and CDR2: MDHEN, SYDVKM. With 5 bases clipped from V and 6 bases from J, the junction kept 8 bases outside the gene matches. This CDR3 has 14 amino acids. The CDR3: CASSETNRGDGYTF. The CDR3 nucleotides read TGTGCCAGCAGTGAGACTAACAGGGGGGATGGCTACACCTTC.

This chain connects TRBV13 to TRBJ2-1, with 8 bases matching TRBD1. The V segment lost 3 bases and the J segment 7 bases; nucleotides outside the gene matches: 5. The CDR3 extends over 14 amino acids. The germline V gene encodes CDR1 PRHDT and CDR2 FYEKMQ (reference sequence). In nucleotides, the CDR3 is TGTGCCAGCAGCTTGGGGACAGGCTTTAATGAGCAGTTCTTC. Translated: CASSLGTGFNEQFF.

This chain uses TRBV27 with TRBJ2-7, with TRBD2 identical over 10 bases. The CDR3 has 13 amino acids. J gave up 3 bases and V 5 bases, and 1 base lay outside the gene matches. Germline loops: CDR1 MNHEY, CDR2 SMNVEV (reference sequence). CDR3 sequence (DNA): TGTGCCAGCAGTAGGACTAGCGGCTACGAGCAGTACTTC. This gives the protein CASSRTSGYEQYF.

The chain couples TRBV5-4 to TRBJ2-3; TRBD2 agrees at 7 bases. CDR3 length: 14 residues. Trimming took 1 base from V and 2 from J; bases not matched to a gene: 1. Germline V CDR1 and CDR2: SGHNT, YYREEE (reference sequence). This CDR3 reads CASSLLADTDTQYF. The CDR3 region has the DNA TGTGCCAGCAGCTTGCTAGCGGACACAGATACGCAGTATTTT.

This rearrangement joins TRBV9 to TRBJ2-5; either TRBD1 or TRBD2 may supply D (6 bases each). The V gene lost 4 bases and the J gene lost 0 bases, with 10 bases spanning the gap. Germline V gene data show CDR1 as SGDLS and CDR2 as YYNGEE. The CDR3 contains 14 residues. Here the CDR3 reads CASSRGTHQETQYF. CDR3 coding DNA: TGTGCCAGCAGCCGCGGGACACACCAAGAGACCCAGTACTTC.

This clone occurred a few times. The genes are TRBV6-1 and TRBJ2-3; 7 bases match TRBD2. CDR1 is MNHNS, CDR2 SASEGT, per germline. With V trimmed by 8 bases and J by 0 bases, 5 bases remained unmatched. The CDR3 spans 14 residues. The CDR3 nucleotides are TGTGCCAGCGGGGCGGGACTAAGCACAGATACGCAGTATTTT. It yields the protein CASGAGLSTDTQYF.

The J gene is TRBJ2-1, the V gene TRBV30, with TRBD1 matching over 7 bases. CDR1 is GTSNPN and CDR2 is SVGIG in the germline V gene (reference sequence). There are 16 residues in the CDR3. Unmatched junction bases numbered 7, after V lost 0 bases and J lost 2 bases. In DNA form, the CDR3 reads TGTGCCTGGAGTGTAGCCGGGCAGGGGGCCTACAATGAGCAGTTCTTC. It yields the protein CAWSVAGQGAYNEQFF.